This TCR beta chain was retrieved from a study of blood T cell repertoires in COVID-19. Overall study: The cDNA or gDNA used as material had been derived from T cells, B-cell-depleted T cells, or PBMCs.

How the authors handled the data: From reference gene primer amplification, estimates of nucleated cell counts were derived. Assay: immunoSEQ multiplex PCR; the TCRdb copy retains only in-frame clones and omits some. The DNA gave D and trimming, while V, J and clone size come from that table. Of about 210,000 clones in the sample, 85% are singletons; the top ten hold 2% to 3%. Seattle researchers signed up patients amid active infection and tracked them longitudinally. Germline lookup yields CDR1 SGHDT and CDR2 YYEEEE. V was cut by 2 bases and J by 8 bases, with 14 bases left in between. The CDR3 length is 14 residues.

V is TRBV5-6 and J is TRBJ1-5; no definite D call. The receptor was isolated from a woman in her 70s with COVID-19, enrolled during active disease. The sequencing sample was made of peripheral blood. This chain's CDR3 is CASSLSRSIKPQHF. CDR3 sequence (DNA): TGTGCCAGCAGCTTAAGCCGATCAATCAAGCCCCAGCATTTT.